This TCR beta chain was captured by sequencing in a study of PD-L1 blockade in urothelial cancer (dated by TCRdb to 2016 to 2017). Concerning the study at large: Every patient began therapy in about 2014 and was given atezolizumab 1,200 mg intravenously every 3 weeks. About nine tenths of the roughly 29 patients were males with bladder-origin urothelial cancer, and about 65% of the roughly 30 reported a prior smoking history. An ECOG performance status of 0 or 1 was recorded for the patients, and 0 to 3 prior chemotherapy regimens had been received by the patients. Blood samples were analyzed at 3 weeks after treatment start (second dose) and at 6 weeks after treatment start. Blood samples yielded a median of around 130,000 T cells and more than 75,000 unique TCRs, with median clonality about 0.08. An exploratory multi-omic analysis was conducted of the somatic, immune and clinical correlates of response to PD-L1 blockade with atezolizumab in urothelial cancer. Pretreatment tumor samples, along with matched peripheral blood collected serially before and after atezolizumab treatment, underwent TCR sequencing. Durable clinical benefit meant progression-free survival longer than 6 months, and TCR features were also tested against progression-free and overall survival. Whole exome sequencing and RNA sequencing of pretreatment tumors were performed alongside TCR sequencing in the same patients. About 10 patients achieved durable clinical benefit and approximately 20 did not. Twenty-nine patients had pretreatment blood TCR-seq, some 25 had at least one posttreatment blood collection, and some 25 had tumor TCR-seq.

Results the study describes overall, beyond this receptor: A pretreatment peripheral blood TCR clonality below the median was linked to improved progression-free and overall survival. Because of the small sample size (n ≈ 29) and the many exploratory analyses performed, the results are intended to be regarded as hypothesis-generating. Patients with durable benefit showed greater expansion of tumor-associated TCR clones in peripheral blood 3 weeks after starting treatment (n ≈ 20, p = 0.022).

In regard to this clone: Its recognized antigen is unknown. Base qualities are missing; no much larger clone stands one base away.

CDR1 and CDR2 (LNHDA, SQIVND) derive from the germline V gene (reference sequence). V is cut by 5 bases and J by 3 bases, and the space between the germline ends is 10 bases. The CDR3 has 14 amino acids, counting the end cysteine and phenylalanine. The read is trimmed to its CDR3 DNA, 42 bases read in frame from base 1. A total of under 30 patients with locally advanced or metastatic urothelial carcinoma, treated at Memorial Sloan Kettering on a trial protocol, made up the cohort. Peripheral blood mononuclear cells were collected pretreatment and during treatment, with between 1 and 8 total time points per patient. The Qiagen DNeasy Blood extraction kit was used to purify genomic DNA from total PBMCs and from tumor samples. PBMCs were collected pretreatment and during treatment, and were isolated and stored as previously described. Synthetic TCR analog templates were spiked into each PCR to estimate absolute template abundance from read counts. The immunoSEQ assay was used to amplify TCRbeta CDR3 regions from genomic DNA with bias-controlled V and J gene primers. Rearranged TCRbeta segments were sequenced at approximately 20X coverage. The published analysis was carried out like this. Sequencing errors were corrected by clustering and CDR3s were annotated against IMGT to assign V, D and J genes. Downstream analyses used only productive TCRbeta rearrangements, leaving out any out-of-frame or stop-codon sequences. To compute clonality, Shannon entropy was normalized by the log of the number of unique productive sequences and then subtracted from one. Clones differing between time points or between blood and tumor were identified by Fisher's exact test with Benjamini-Hochberg correction at adjusted p below 0.01. TCRdb took this table from immuneACCESS and kept in-frame rearrangements with V and J called. Such tables lack part of the clones; where checked against another copy, unresolved V genes explain under half of the gap, and the rest is unexplained. Clone size and the V and J calls come from that table; the DNA yielded D and trimming. The table for this sample lists about 90,000 clones; 85% to 95% of them were counted only once. The ten largest account for 8% to 10% of the sample.

The source was PBMCs, collected around atezolizumab (anti-PD-L1) treatment. The chain is made from TRBV19 and TRBJ1-4; 6 matching bases give a weak D call of TRBD1. This TCR was sampled from a man in his 60s with urothelial cancer. The DNA sequence reads TGTGCCAGTAGTCTGAGGACAGCTAATGAAAAACTGTTTTTT. Its amino acids are CASSLRTANEKLFF.